This T cell receptor beta chain was sequenced in a study of shared clonotypes between healthy human individuals. Genomic DNA of each subset was evenly split across several immunoSEQ plates. Method: immunoSEQ multiplex PCR; TCRdb's copy keeps in-frame clones and lacks some. Counted here are about 480,000 clones, roughly 78% occurring once; the ten biggest clones make up around 13%. The sample taken for sequencing was PBMCs. The receptor was derived from a woman aged 40 to 49 in good health. Some clones in this sample may be carry-over from other donors' samples.

The CDR3 DNA reads as TGTGCCACCAGCAGGGGCCAGGGGGGCTCTGGAAACACCATATATTTT. Amino acid sequence: CATSRGQGGSGNTIYF. The chain is built from TRBV15 and TRBJ1-3; 7 bases align to TRBD1. The CDR3 has 16 amino acids. The germline CDR1 and CDR2 sequences are LNHNV and YYDKDF (reference sequence). V lost 3 bases, J lost 0 bases, and 5 bases stayed unmatched.